The 16 T cell receptor beta chains listed next were all sequenced from one sample in a study of cytomegalovirus exposure and HLA in healthy donors. The PCR made use of 60 Vbeta and 13 Jbeta primers. TCRdb keeps only in-frame clones here, not all; method: immunoSEQ multiplex PCR. There are under 200,000 clones in the sample; 71% occur only once, and roughly 1.6% lies in the top ten. The sequenced sample was PBMCs. The receptors shown here come from a girl aged 5 to 17 in good health and CMV-seronegative.

The V and J genes are TRBV6-1 and TRBJ1-1; no clear D gene. V was pared by 5 bases and J by 1 base, with 14 bases between. CDR3 length: 15 amino acids. Germline V lookup: CDR1 MNHNS, CDR2 SASEGT. The CDR3 region has the DNA TGTGCCAGCAGTCCCCAGGTAGAGGGGAACACTGAAGCTTTCTTT. Translated, it gives CASSPQVEGNTEAFF.

V gene TRBV27 combines with J gene TRBJ2-5; 7 bases map to TRBD1. The V gene end was trimmed by 3 bases and the J gene end by 4 bases; junction bases not matched to a gene: 8. The germline CDR1 and CDR2 sequences are MNHEY and SMNVEV (reference sequence). This CDR3 is 15 amino acids long. DNA of the CDR3: TGTGCCAGCAGTTTTTCCCCACAGGGGCGAGAGACCCAGTACTTC. Encoded protein: CASSFSPQGRETQYF.

The V and J genes are TRBV7-8 and TRBJ1-4; 7 positions match TRBD1. After removal of 10 bases from V and 7 bases from J, the junction contained 9 bases not matched to a gene. Germline CDR1 and CDR2: SGHVS and FQNEAQ. CDR3 length: 13 amino acids. CDR3 sequence: CATSRGDVEKLFF. For the CDR3, the DNA is TGTGCCACCTCCAGGGGGGACGTTGAAAAACTGTTTTTT.

J is TRBJ2-1 and V is TRBV27; maybe TRBD2 (5 bases). Trimming stripped 4 bases from V and 4 bases from J, with 11 bases between. The CDR3 has 14 residues. Germline V gene sequence: CDR1 MNHEY, CDR2 SMNVEV (reference sequence). The DNA for the CDR3 is TGTGCCAGCAGTTGGGCGGGCCCTTACAATGAGCAGTTCTTC. This encodes CASSWAGPYNEQFF.

This chain connects TRBV18 to TRBJ2-6; maybe TRBD1 (8 bases). Trimming took 3 bases from V and 9 from J, leaving 15 bases between them. Per germline, CDR1 KGHSH and CDR2 LQKENI. The length of the CDR3 is 15 residues. CDR3 nucleotides: TGTGCCAGCTCACCCACAGGGGGGGGAGTCAACGTCCTGACTTTC. This gives the protein CASSPTGGGVNVLTF.

This clone was counted once. The V gene is TRBV27, the J gene TRBJ1-1; the D gene is possibly TRBD1 (6 bases). Per germline, CDR1 MNHEY and CDR2 SMNVEV (reference sequence). This CDR3 has 16 residues. Trimming pared 4 bases from V and 0 bases from J, leaving 15 bases between. The CDR3 sequence: CASSSRGAGMNTEAFF. The DNA of the CDR3 is TGTGCCAGCAGTTCACGGGGGGCAGGGATGAACACTGAAGCTTTCTTT.

The V call is TRBV19, the J call TRBJ2-5; 8 bases align to TRBD2. V was pared by 5 bases and J by 4 bases, with 9 bases of the junction left unmatched. The CDR3 runs 15 residues. CDR1 and CDR2 from the germline V gene are LNHDA and SQIVND (reference sequence). The CDR3 region has the DNA TGTGCCAGTAGTTCACCGGGACTAGGAGGAGAGACCCAGTACTTC. The encoded protein is CASSSPGLGGETQYF.

The chain has TRBV2 and TRBJ1-5, with unresolved D. The V end was cut by 8 bases, the J end by 1 base, with 9 bases between. This CDR3 is 13 amino acids long. Germline CDR1 and CDR2: SNHLY and FYNNEI. The CDR3 DNA is TGTGCCAGCTGTGTAGAGAGCAATCAGCCCCAGCATTTT. Translation: CASCVESNQPQHF.

The rearrangement links TRBV21-1 to TRBJ1-1. TRBV21-1 is a listed pseudogene. The CDR3 is 19 amino acids. CDR3 sequence reads: CASSASAVGGEGSNTEAFF. In nucleotides, the CDR3 is TGTGCCAGCAGCGCCTCGGCGGTGGGGGGAGAGGGAAGCAACACTGAAGCTTTCTTT.

The chain employs TRBV20-1 and TRBJ1-1, with D uncertain. The CDR3 extends over 11 amino acids. Germline V gives CDR1 DFQATT, CDR2 SNEGSKA (reference sequence). V lost 3 bases and J 2 bases, leaving 4 bases between the germline ends. Written as DNA, the CDR3 is TGCAGTGCTAGTACAAACACTGAAGCTTTCTTT. Translating gives CSASTNTEAFF.

The V call is TRBV10-2, the J call TRBJ2-1; 7 nucleotides align to TRBD1. The junction had 2 bases not matched to a gene; V was cut back by 3 bases and J by 6 bases. Per the germline V gene, CDR1 is WSHSY and CDR2 is SAAADI. There are 13 residues in the CDR3. The CDR3 protein is CASSDGQANEQFF. DNA of the CDR3: TGCGCCAGCAGTGACGGACAGGCCAATGAGCAGTTCTTC.

The J gene is TRBJ2-2, the V gene TRBV19; 9 bases line up with TRBD1. CDR3 length equals 13 residues. The junction had 7 bases not matched to a gene; V was cut back by 10 bases and J by 7 bases. Germline loops: CDR1 LNHDA, CDR2 SQIVND (reference sequence). The CDR3 region has the DNA TGTGCCACCGAACAGGGGGCTGGCGGGGAGCTGTTTTTT. Translated, it gives CATEQGAGGELFF.

This chain uses TRBV27 with TRBJ2-1; tentatively, D is TRBD2 (5 bases). Trimming shortened V by 7 bases and J by 0 bases, and 16 bases separated the two germline ends. The CDR3 contains 16 residues. Germline CDR1 reads MNHEY; CDR2 reads SMNVEV (reference sequence). CDR3 in DNA: TGTGCCAGCACCCCCCCAGGAGGACCCTCCTACAATGAGCAGTTCTTC. Translation: CASTPPGGPSYNEQFF.

Note on this clone: The CDR3 carries no conserved terminal phenylalanine or tryptophan, so it likely arises from a read error. The chain has TRBV19 and TRBJ1-1; D is unclear. Trimming removed 3 bases from V and 1 base from J, with 6 bases in between. This CDR3 is 13 amino acids long. The germline CDR1 and CDR2 sequences are LNHDA and SQIVND (reference sequence). CDR3 in amino acids: CASSISANTEAFS. The CDR3 DNA reads TGTGCCAGTAGTATTTCAGCGAACACTGAAGCTTTCTCT.

This clone has a single count. The chain carries TRBV2 and TRBJ2-1, with a tentative D call TRBD2 (5 bases). CDR1 is SNHLY and CDR2 is FYNNEI in the germline V gene. This CDR3 spans 14 amino acids. Trimming shortened V by 7 bases and J by 6 bases, and 16 bases separated the two germline ends. CDR3 protein: CASTLEGVGNEQFF. CDR3 DNA sequence: TGTGCCAGCACCCTCGAGGGTGTCGGCAATGAGCAGTTCTTC.

This chain links TRBV10-3 with TRBJ2-7; 7 nucleotides align to TRBD2. This CDR3 has 13 residues. Germline CDR1 reads ENHRY; CDR2 reads SYGVKD. The trim removed 8 bases at V and 1 base at J, leaving 5 bases unmatched. The DNA of the CDR3 is TGTGCCATCCGACGGGGGGATTCCTACGAGCAGTACTTC. This gives the protein CAIRRGDSYEQYF.